These T cell receptor beta chains were read from a single sample in a study of human thymus T cells. Assay: immunoSEQ multiplex PCR; the TCRdb copy retains only in-frame clones and omits some. The data contain roughly 130,000 clones, 90% to 95% of them singletons. Sequencing used thymus tissue. The receptors shown here come from a boy younger than two with a congenital heart defect but otherwise immunologically healthy. CDR3s include the opening cysteine and the closing phenylalanine or tryptophan.

j_call	v_call	cdr3_aa
TRBJ2-7	TRBV23-1	CASQGHLQYF
TRBJ2-5	TRBV6-5	CAAGTVPQYF
TRBJ1-6	TRBV19	CASIARTGSPLHF
TRBJ2-7	TRBV27	CASSQTSTYEQYF
TRBJ2-7	TRBV4-1	CASSLSHKDRAHEQYF
TRBJ2-5	TRBV7-2	CASSFPGLRLQETQYF
TRBJ1-6	TRBV25-1	CASSAGTGGVDNNSPLHF
TRBJ1-3	TRBV6-5	CASSYFGSSGNTIYF
TRBJ2-7	TRBV29-1	CSVQRGVREQYF
TRBJ2-2	TRBV5-6	CASSFFPGQTPNTGELFF
TRBJ1-2	TRBV7-9	CASSPQPGLDGRYGYTF
TRBJ2-5	TRBV7-2	CASSLEAGETQYF
TRBJ2-2	TRBV6-6	CASSYRDRVPTGELFF
TRBJ2-7	TRBV5-1	CASSCRDRAYEQYF
TRBJ1-2	TRBV4-3	CASSQVGANYGYTF
TRBJ1-1	TRBV12-5	CASGLRDRGRPNTEAFF
TRBJ2-7	TRBV5-1	CASSLLAAEPRVEQYF
TRBJ2-7	TRBV27	CASSLTSGPYEQYF
TRBJ1-2	TRBV7-2	CASSFRNYGYTF
TRBJ2-1	TRBV6-5	CASSTEHYNEQFF
TRBJ1-2	TRBV7-2	CASSLRGRGDGYTF
TRBJ1-4	TRBV6-5	CASSYTGEKLFF
TRBJ2-2	TRBV28	CASSLDGFNTGELFF
TRBJ1-4	TRBV5-1	CASSSDRAGEKLFF
TRBJ2-5	TRBV5-4	CASSSRLGGETQYF
TRBJ1-1	TRBV7-2	CASSLQGENTEAFF
TRBJ2-3	TRBV5-5	CASSLRLAGGNTQYF
TRBJ2-5	TRBV6-1	CASSELRDRAGEYF
TRBJ2-1	TRBV7-9	CASSSRSGLQGDEQFF
TRBJ2-4	TRBV29-1	CAARDRGGIQYF
TRBJ1-3	TRBV30	CAWSVTRPHSGNTIYF
TRBJ2-7	TRBV4-1	CASSQARAGTGLREQYF
TRBJ1-2	TRBV7-9	CASSHRQGAANYGYTF
TRBJ2-1	TRBV20-1	CSARDSNEQFF
TRBJ1-6	TRBV5-6	CASSVGARQKGTNNSPLHF
TRBJ2-5	TRBV25-1	CASSGGTGETQYF
TRBJ2-3	TRBV27	CASKLGARTDTQYF
TRBJ2-7	TRBV11-2	CASSLELGLAGYYEQYF